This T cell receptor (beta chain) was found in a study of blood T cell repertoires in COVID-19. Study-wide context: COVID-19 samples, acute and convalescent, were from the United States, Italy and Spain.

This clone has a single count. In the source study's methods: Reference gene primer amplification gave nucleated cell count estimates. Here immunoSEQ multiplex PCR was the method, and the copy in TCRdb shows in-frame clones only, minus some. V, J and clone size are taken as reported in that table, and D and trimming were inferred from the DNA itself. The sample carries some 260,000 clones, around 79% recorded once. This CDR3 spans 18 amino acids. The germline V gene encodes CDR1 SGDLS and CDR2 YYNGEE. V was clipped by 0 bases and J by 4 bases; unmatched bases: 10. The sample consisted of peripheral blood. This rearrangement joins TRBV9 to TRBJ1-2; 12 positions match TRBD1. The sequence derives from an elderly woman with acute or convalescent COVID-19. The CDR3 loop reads CASSVARGTGGSGYGYTF. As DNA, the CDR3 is TGTGCCAGCAGCGTAGCTAGGGGGACAGGGGGCAGCGGCTATGGCTACACCTTC.